This is a list of T cell receptor beta chains from one sample in a study of CD8 T cells in Susac syndrome. From the immunoSEQ multiplex PCR reads, TCRdb called clonotypes with MiXCR, one entry per CDR3 protein. The table lists approximately 74,000 distinct CDR3 sequences, 93% of them singletons, with about 0.54% in the top ten. The sample was CD4+ T cells from PBMCs. These TCRs come from a human donor with Susac syndrome. The CDR3 runs from the conserved cysteine through the conserved F or W. D genes are given only for firm matches. Clone sizes are given selectively: once, few, many, or a class where the clone is expanded.

d_call | j_call | v_call | clone_size | cdr3_nt | cdr3_aa
- | TRBJ2-5 | TRBV30 | - | TGTGCCTGGAGTTACCCCTCGGGATACAGTGTGGGGCAAGAGACCCAGTACTTC | CAWSYPSGYSVGQETQYF
- | TRBJ1-6 | TRBV6-5 | - | TGTGCCAGCAGCCGACCCGGGACAAGCAATTCACCCCTCCACTTT | CASSRPGTSNSPLHF
TRBD1 | TRBJ2-7 | TRBV4-3 | - | TGCGCCAGCAGCCAAGACGGGACAGGGGCATACGAGCAGTACTTC | CASSQDGTGAYEQYF
- | TRBJ2-1 | TRBV10-3 | - | TGTGCCATCAGTGAGCTGGGCACCTCTCGGGGGGAGCAGTTCTTC | CAISELGTSRGEQFF
TRBD2 | TRBJ2-7 | TRBV20-1 | - | TGCAGTGCTAGTGGGGAGGGGATGGGGCAGTACTTC | CSASGEGMGQYF
- | TRBJ2-1 | TRBV7-9 | - | TGTGCCACTGAACGCAGGGGACGTTACAATGAGCAGTTCTTC | CATERRGRYNEQFF
- | TRBJ2-1 | TRBV29-1 | once | TGCAGCGTCCGCCAGGGGGGTTACAATGAGCAGTTCTTC | CSVRQGGYNEQFF
TRBD1 | TRBJ2-2 | TRBV19 | - | TGTGCCAGTAGTATGACAGGGCGATCCGGGGAGCTGTTTTTT | CASSMTGRSGELFF
- | TRBJ1-5 | TRBV6-5 | - | TGTGCCAGCAGGCTTATTAGTAACTCAGCCCAGCATTTT | CASRLISNSAQHF
- | TRBJ2-2 | TRBV2 | - | TGTGCCAGCACCCAGCGGCCGAACACCGGGGAGCTGTTTTTT | CASTQRPNTGELFF
- | TRBJ2-7 | TRBV5-1 | - | TGCGCCAGCAGCTTGTTGCAGGGCCCCTACGAGCAGTACTTC | CASSLLQGPYEQYF
TRBD1 | TRBJ2-4 | TRBV19 | - | TGTGCCAGTAGCTCGGGACAGGGGAGGGTAGCCATTCAGTACTTC | CASSSGQGRVAIQYF
- | TRBJ1-2 | TRBV6-4 | - | TGTGCCAGCAGTGACAGGGGCTATGGCTACACCTTC | CASSDRGYGYTF
- | TRBJ2-6 | TRBV30 | - | TGTGCCTGGAGTGTAGCAGGGTTGGGGGCCAACGTCCTGACTTTC | CAWSVAGLGANVLTF
- | TRBJ1-2 | TRBV12-3/TRBV12-4 | - | TGTGCCAGCAGTTTAGTTGAAAGGGTTGGTGGCTACACCTTC | CASSLVERVGGYTF
- | TRBJ2-7 | TRBV12-5 | - | TGTGCTAGTGGTTTAGGTGTAGGGTCCTACGAGCAGTACTTC | CASGLGVGSYEQYF
TRBD1 | TRBJ1-6 | TRBV7-9 | - | TGTGCCAGCAGCTTAGAACAGGGGTGGAATTCACCCCTCCACTTT | CASSLEQGWNSPLHF
- | TRBJ1-1 | TRBV19 | - | TGTGCCAGTAGTATAGATCAGGGAGGAAGAAGCACTGAAGCTTTCTTT | CASSIDQGGRSTEAFF
- | TRBJ1-1 | TRBV6-1 | few | TGTGCCAGCAGCTTTTCAGGGAACACTGAAGCTTTCTTT | CASSFSGNTEAFF
- | TRBJ1-3 | TRBV12-3/TRBV12-4 | - | TGTGCCAGCAGTTTGAGAGGAACCGCTGGAAACACCATATATTTT | CASSLRGTAGNTIYF
- | TRBJ1-5 | TRBV19 | - | TGTGCCAGTGGTCTACCTTATCAGCCCCAGCATTTT | CASGLPYQPQHF
TRBD2 | TRBJ2-5 | TRBV6-6 | - | TGTGCCAGCAGTTCCGAGGGACTAGAGGAGACCCAGTACTTC | CASSSEGLEETQYF
TRBD1 | TRBJ2-7 | TRBV19 | once | TGTGCCACCGGGACAGGGACCTACGAGCAGTACTTC | CATGTGTYEQYF
- | TRBJ2-3 | TRBV7-9 | - | TGTGCCAGCCCCTCCTCCGGGACTGAAGCAGATACGCAGTATTTT | CASPSSGTEADTQYF
TRBD2 | TRBJ2-7 | TRBV9 | - | TGTGTACGACTAGCGGGGATGCACTACGAGCAGTACTTC | CVRLAGMHYEQYF
TRBD2 | TRBJ2-1 | TRBV7-2 | - | TGTGCCAGCAGCCCCGGACTAGTTCGGGGGCAGTTCTTC | CASSPGLVRGQFF
- | TRBJ1-5 | TRBV20-1 | - | TGCAGTGCTAGTTCGTCGGGGCGCGGGCCCCAGCATTTT | CSASSSGRGPQHF
TRBD1 | TRBJ2-2 | TRBV19 | - | TGTGCCACCGCGGGACAGGCTAACACCGGGGAGCTGTTTTTT | CATAGQANTGELFF
- | TRBJ2-1 | TRBV2 | - | TGTGCCAGCAGACAGGGCCTTGACAATGATCAGTTCTTC | CASRQGLDNDQFF
- | TRBJ2-3 | TRBV12-3/TRBV12-4 | - | TGTGCCAGCAGTTGGGAGGATACGCAGTATTTT | CASSWEDTQYF
- | TRBJ1-1 | TRBV19 | - | TGTGCCAGTAGTGAGTTGAACACTGAAGCTTTCTTT | CASSELNTEAFF
- | TRBJ2-3 | TRBV6-4 | once | TGTGCCAGCAGTCGGTTCCGTGAGCTCTCGATCACAGATACGCAGTATTTT | CASSRFRELSITDTQYF
TRBD2 | TRBJ2-1 | TRBV20-1 | - | TGCAGTGCTAGGGCTAGCGGGAGAGCTGAGCAGTTCTTC | CSARASGRAEQFF
- | TRBJ2-1 | TRBV7-6 | - | TGTGCCAGCAGCGTTAGAGGGGTAGGGGATGAGCAGTTCTTC | CASSVRGVGDEQFF
- | TRBJ2-7 | TRBV4-2 | - | TGTGCCAGCAGCCAAGATTCCCACGAGCAGTACTTC | CASSQDSHEQYF
TRBD1 | TRBJ2-1 | TRBV12-3/TRBV12-4 | - | TGTGCCAGCAGTTCCCCTAGGGGGCCGGGACGGGTGTATGAGCAGTTCTTC | CASSSPRGPGRVYEQFF
- | TRBJ2-5 | TRBV29-1 | - | TGCAGCGCTTCACTAGACCAAGAGACCCAGTACTTC | CSASLDQETQYF